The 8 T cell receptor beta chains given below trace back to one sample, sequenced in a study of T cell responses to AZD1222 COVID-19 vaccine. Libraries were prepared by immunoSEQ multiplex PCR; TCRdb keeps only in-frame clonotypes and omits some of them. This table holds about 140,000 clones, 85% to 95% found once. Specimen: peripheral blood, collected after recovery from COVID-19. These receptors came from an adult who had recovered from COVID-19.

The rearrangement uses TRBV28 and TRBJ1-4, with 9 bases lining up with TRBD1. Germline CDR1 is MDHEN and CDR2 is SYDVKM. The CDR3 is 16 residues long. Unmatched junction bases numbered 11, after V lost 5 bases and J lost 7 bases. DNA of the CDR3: TGTGCCAGCAGTAGGGCCATAGGGACAGGGCCTGAAAAACTGTTTTTT. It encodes CASSRAIGTGPEKLFF.

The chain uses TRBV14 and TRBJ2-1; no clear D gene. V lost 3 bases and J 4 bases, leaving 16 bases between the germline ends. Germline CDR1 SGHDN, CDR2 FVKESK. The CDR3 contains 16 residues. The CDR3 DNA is TGTGCCAGCAGCCACACTCTACCACCCTCTTACAATGAGCAGTTCTTC. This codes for CASSHTLPPSYNEQFF.

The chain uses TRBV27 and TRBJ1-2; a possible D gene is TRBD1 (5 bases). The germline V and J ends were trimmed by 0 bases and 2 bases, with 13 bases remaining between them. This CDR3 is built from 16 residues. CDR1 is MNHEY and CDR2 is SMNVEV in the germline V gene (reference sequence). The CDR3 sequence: CASSLSWGSINYGYTF. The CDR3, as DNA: TGTGCCAGCAGTTTATCGTGGGGGTCCATCAACTATGGCTACACCTTC.

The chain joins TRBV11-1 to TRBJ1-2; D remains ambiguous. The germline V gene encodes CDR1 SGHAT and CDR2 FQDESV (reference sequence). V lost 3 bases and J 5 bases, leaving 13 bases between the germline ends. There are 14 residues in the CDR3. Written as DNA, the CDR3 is TGTGCCAGCAGCTTTAGGAACAGTTGGTATGGCTACACCTTC. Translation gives CASSFRNSWYGYTF. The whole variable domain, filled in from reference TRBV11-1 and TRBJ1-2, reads EAEVAQSPRYKITEKSQAVAFWCDPISGHATLYWYRQILGQGPELLVQFQDESVVDDSQLPKDRFSAERLKGVDSTLKIQPAELGDSAMYLCASSFRNSWYGYTFGSGTRLTVV.

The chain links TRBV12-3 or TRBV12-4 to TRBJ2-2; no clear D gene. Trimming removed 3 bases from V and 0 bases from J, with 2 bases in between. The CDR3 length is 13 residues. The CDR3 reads CASSFPNTGELFF. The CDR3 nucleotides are TGTGCCAGCAGTTTTCCGAACACCGGGGAGCTGTTTTTT.

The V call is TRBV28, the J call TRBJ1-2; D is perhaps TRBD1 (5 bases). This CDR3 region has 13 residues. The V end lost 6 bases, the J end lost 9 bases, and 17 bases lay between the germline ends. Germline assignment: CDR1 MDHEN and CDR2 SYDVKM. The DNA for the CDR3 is TGTGCCAGCAGCCCGGACCCCGAGGGGCGCTACACCTTC. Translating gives CASSPDPEGRYTF.

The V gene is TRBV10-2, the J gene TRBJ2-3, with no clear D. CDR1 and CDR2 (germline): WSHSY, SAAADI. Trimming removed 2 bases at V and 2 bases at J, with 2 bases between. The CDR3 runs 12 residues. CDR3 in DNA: TGCGCCAGCAGTGAGGCCACAGATACGCAGTATTTT. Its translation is CASSEATDTQYF.

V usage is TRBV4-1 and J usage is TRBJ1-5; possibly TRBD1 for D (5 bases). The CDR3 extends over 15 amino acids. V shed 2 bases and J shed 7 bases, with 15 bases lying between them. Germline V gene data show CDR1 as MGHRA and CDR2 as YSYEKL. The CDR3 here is CASSQQTDIRQPQHF. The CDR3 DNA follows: TGCGCCAGCAGCCAACAGACAGACATTCGGCAGCCCCAGCATTTT.